These 17 T cell receptor beta chains share one sample of origin, sequenced in a study of blood T cell repertoires in COVID-19. Generated by immunoSEQ multiplex PCR, the TCRdb table keeps only in-frame clones and is missing some. In the table there are around 140,000 clones, 88% of which are singletons. Sequenced material: peripheral blood. All receptors derive from a man in his sixties or seventies with acute or convalescent COVID-19.

The chain couples TRBV9 to TRBJ1-1; 8 nucleotides line up with TRBD1. The trim removed 4 bases at V and 1 base at J, leaving 9 bases unmatched. CDR3 length equals 16 residues. From germline, CDR1 is SGDLS and CDR2 YYNGEE. Here the CDR3 reads CASSPSGGGPNTEAFF. The CDR3 nucleotides read TGTGCCAGCAGCCCTTCAGGGGGCGGACCGAACACTGAAGCTTTCTTT. Filled out from reference TRBV9 and TRBJ1-1, the complete variable domain reads DSGVTQTPKHLITATGQRVTLRCSPRSGDLSVYWYQQSLDQGLQFLIQYYNGEERAKGNILERFSAQQFPDLHSELNLSSLELGDSALYFCASSPSGGGPNTEAFFGQGTRLTVV.

The chain recombines TRBV7-9 with TRBJ2-1; D gene uncertain. Germline CDR1 is SEHNR and CDR2 is FQNEAQ (reference sequence). CDR3 length equals 13 residues. V was shortened by 5 bases and J by 4 bases, with 9 bases between the two germline ends. CDR3 nucleotides: TGTGCCAGCAGCCCCTCCGCGTACAATGAGCAGTTCTTC. Protein: CASSPSAYNEQFF. Together with reference TRBV7-9 and TRBJ2-1, the CDR3 gives the full variable domain: DTGVSQNPRHKITKRGQNVTFRCDPISEHNRLYWYRQTLGQGPEFLTYFQNEAQLEKSRLLSDRFSAERPKGSFSTLEIQRTEQGDSAMYLCASSPSAYNEQFFGPGTRLTVL.

This chain uses TRBV5-1 with TRBJ1-2; D unclear. The CDR3 spans 13 residues. Deletions cut 7 bases from V and 4 bases from J, with 14 bases between. Germline loops: CDR1 SGHRS, CDR2 YFSETQ. In nucleotides, the CDR3 is TGCGCCAGCTACACCGATCGGGGCTATGGCTACACCTTC. Protein product: CASYTDRGYGYTF.

The V gene is TRBV18, the J gene TRBJ1-2; 9 bases align to TRBD1. Germline CDR1 and CDR2: KGHSH and LQKENI. This CDR3 has 14 residues. The junction had 1 base not matched to a gene; V was cut back by 0 bases and J by 5 bases. This CDR3 reads CASSPPGQGYGYTF. CDR3 DNA: TGTGCCAGCTCACCACCGGGACAGGGTTATGGCTACACCTTC.

This clone is a singleton in its sample. The chain joins TRBV7-2 to TRBJ1-5; 8 nucleotides agree with TRBD1. The CDR3 runs 15 residues. Germline CDR1 reads SGHTA; CDR2 reads FQGNSA. V dropped 6 bases and J dropped 2; count of bases not matched to a gene: 6. The CDR3 spells CASSSGQAGNQPQHF. As DNA, the CDR3 is TGTGCCAGCAGTTCGGGACAGGCTGGCAATCAGCCCCAGCATTTT. Full variable domain (remainder filled in from reference TRBV7-2 and TRBJ1-5): GAGVSQSPSNKVTEKGKDVELRCDPISGHTALYWYRQSLGQGLEFLIYFQGNSAPDKSGLPSDRFSAERTGGSVSTLTIQRTQQEDSAVYLCASSSGQAGNQPQHFGDGTRLSIL.

This clone was seen just once. The chain employs TRBV4-1 and TRBJ1-1, with TRBD1 as a possible D gene (6 bases). The germline CDR1 and CDR2 sequences are MGHRA and YSYEKL. This CDR3 is built from 15 residues. V was pared by 1 base and J by 1 base, with 10 bases between. The CDR3 sequence: CASSQVGGRNTEAFF. The CDR3 region has the DNA TGCGCCAGCAGCCAAGTTGGGGGCAGGAACACTGAAGCTTTCTTT.

This chain links TRBV5-6 with TRBJ1-4; D perhaps matches TRBD1 (5 bases). Germline lookup yields CDR1 SGHDT and CDR2 YYEEEE. V gave up 4 bases and J gave up 2 bases, with 9 bases separating them. There are 14 residues in the CDR3. CDR3 in DNA: TGTGCCAGCAGCCCGACAGTGACTAATGAAAAACTGTTTTTT. It yields the protein CASSPTVTNEKLFF. The complete variable domain, with remaining parts taken from reference TRBV5-6 and TRBJ1-4, reads DAGVTQSPTHLIKTRGQQVTLRCSPKSGHDTVSWYQQALGQGPQFIFQYYEEEERQRGNFPDRFSGHQFPNYSSELNVNALLLGDSALYLCASSPTVTNEKLFFGSGTQLSVL.

The rearrangement uses TRBV24-1 and TRBJ2-5, with TRBD1 as a possible D gene (6 bases). This CDR3 comprises 16 residues. The V gene lost 3 bases and the J gene lost 5 bases, with 18 bases spanning the gap. Germline assignment: CDR1 KGHDR and CDR2 SFDVKD. As DNA, the CDR3 is TGTGCCACCAGTGATCGCTTTGACCCTACAGGGGAGACCCAGTACTTC. This translates into CATSDRFDPTGETQYF.

The CDR3: CASSLDGANTEAFF. The CDR3 DNA reads TGCGCCAGCAGCTTGGATGGGGCTAACACTGAAGCTTTCTTT. The rearrangement uses TRBV5-1 and TRBJ1-1, with D perhaps TRBD1 (5 bases). This CDR3 is 14 amino acids long. CDR1 and CDR2 (germline): SGHRS, YFSETQ. Trimming shortened V by 0 bases and J by 2 bases, and 8 bases separated the two germline ends.

The V call is TRBV5-4, the J call TRBJ2-2; the D gene is possibly TRBD1 (6 bases). The germline V gene has CDR1 SGHNT and CDR2 YYREEE (reference sequence). The CDR3 loop spans 15 amino acids. Between the trimmed V and J ends, which lost 3 bases and 5 bases, there was a span of 14 bases. The CDR3 is CASSSVDSWTGELFF. In DNA form, the CDR3 reads TGTGCCAGCAGCTCGGTGGACAGTTGGACCGGGGAGCTGTTTTTT.

This clone was seen a few times. V is TRBV5-5 and J is TRBJ1-3; a weak D match, TRBD1 (5 bases). Between the trimmed V and J ends, which lost 1 base and 4 bases, there was a span of 12 bases. This CDR3 comprises 15 residues. Germline values: CDR1 SGHKS, CDR2 YYEKEE (reference sequence). CDR3 sequence reads: CASSLFQGEGNTIYF. In DNA form, the CDR3 reads TGTGCCAGCAGCTTGTTCCAGGGCGAAGGAAACACCATATATTTT. The full variable domain, with the rest looked up from reference TRBV5-5 and TRBJ1-3, is DAGVTQSPTHLIKTRGQQVTLRCSPISGHKSVSWYQQVLGQGPQFIFQYYEKEERGRGNFPDRFSARQFPNYSSELNVNALLLGDSALYLCASSLFQGEGNTIYFGEGSWLTVV.

The chain employs TRBV3-1 (or the pseudogene TRBV3-2) and TRBJ1-4, with 7 bases matching TRBD1. The CDR3 length is 16 residues. The trim removed 3 bases at V and 6 bases at J, leaving 10 bases unmatched. The germline V gene encodes CDR1 LGHDT and CDR2 YNNKEL (reference sequence). The CDR3: CASSQTGRGVYEKLFF. The CDR3 DNA follows: TGTGCCAGCAGCCAGACAGGGCGGGGAGTTTATGAAAAACTGTTTTTT.

The J gene is TRBJ2-1, the V gene TRBV5-1, with 8 nucleotides matching TRBD1. The CDR3 is 19 amino acids. Trimming cost V 0 bases and J 4 bases; bases outside gene matches: 15. Looked up from germline, CDR1 is SGHRS and CDR2 is YFSETQ. As DNA, the CDR3 is TGCGCCAGCAGCTTGGACGGGACAGGCAGCTCGAAACTATACAATGAGCAGTTCTTC. Its translation: CASSLDGTGSSKLYNEQFF.

The table lists this clone with a count of one. The V call is TRBV6-5, the J call TRBJ1-1; 12 nucleotides align to TRBD1. This CDR3 has 15 amino acids. The junction had 8 bases not matched to a gene; V was cut back by 5 bases and J by 7 bases. Germline values: CDR1 MNHEY, CDR2 SVGAGI. This chain's CDR3 is CASSPPGTGGIEAFF. Here the CDR3 DNA reads TGTGCCAGCAGTCCGCCCGGGACAGGGGGCATTGAAGCTTTCTTT.

The chain recombines TRBV29-1 with TRBJ1-1; 7 bases line up with TRBD1. The V gene's germline CDR1 is SQVTM and CDR2 ANQGSEA. This CDR3 is 11 amino acids long. J was trimmed by 6 bases and V by 7 bases; bases with no gene match: 5. The CDR3 nucleotides read TGCAGCGCCACGACAGGGCCTGAAGCTTTCTTT. Encoded protein: CSATTGPEAFF.

The chain carries TRBV5-8 and TRBJ2-3; 8 bases fit TRBD2. The germline V gene has CDR1 SGHTS and CDR2 YDEGEE. The CDR3 runs 14 residues. Trimming cost V 7 bases and J 6 bases; bases outside gene matches: 10. CDR3 residues: CASPRRGAADTQYF. The CDR3 DNA is TGTGCCAGCCCTAGGCGGGGGGCCGCGGATACGCAGTATTTT. Drawing the rest from reference TRBV5-8 and TRBJ2-3, the complete variable domain is EAGVTQSPTHLIKTRGQQATLRCSPISGHTSVYWYQQALGLGLQFLLWYDEGEERNRGNFPPRFSGRQFPNYSSELNVNALELEDSALYLCASPRRGAADTQYFGPGTRLTVL.

This chain connects TRBV4-2 to TRBJ2-2, with 9 nucleotides matching TRBD2. Germline CDR1 LGHNA, CDR2 YNFKEQ. This CDR3 contains 19 residues. J gave up 1 base and V 0 bases, and 9 bases lay outside the gene matches. The DNA for the CDR3 is TGTGCCAGCAGCCAAGATCTAGCTAGCGGGGCTTTGAACACCGGGGAGCTGTTTTTT. Its translation is CASSQDLASGALNTGELFF.